Listed here are 29 T cell receptor beta chains from one sample, sequenced in a study of human T cells and chemical hapten exposure. TCRdb ran MiXCR on the RACE reads and lists one entry per CDR3 protein. Of about 94,000 distinct CDR3 sequences in the sample, about a tenth are singletons; the top ten hold 2% to 2.5%. As for time point: patch test 2, 6 weeks after DPC sensitization. Specified treatment: therapeutic diphenylcyclopropenone sensitization with weekly scalp DPC. The starting material was whole blood, obtained in connection with sensitization to the hapten diphenylcyclopropenone (DPC). All receptors derive from a woman in her 40s with alopecia areata. Some clones in this sample may be carry-over from other donors' samples.

This clonotype was counted ten times or more. The CDR3 sequence: CASSLGALAGYTDTQYF. CDR3 coding DNA: TGTGCCAGCAGCTTGGGCGCACTAGCGGGATACACAGATACGCAGTATTTT. The J gene is TRBJ2-3, the V gene TRBV7-9; TRBD2 matches at 10 bases. The CDR3 loop spans 17 amino acids. The ends lost 3 bases at V and 2 bases at J; junction bases unmatched: 8. The germline V gene encodes CDR1 SEHNR and CDR2 FQNEAQ (reference sequence).

This clonotype was seen a few times. V usage is TRBV19 and J usage is TRBJ2-2; D remains unclear. Germline loops: CDR1 LNHDA, CDR2 SQIVND (reference sequence). The V and J ends lost 7 bases and 1 base respectively, with 10 bases between them. The CDR3 spans 14 residues. CDR3 residues: CASKIGGNTGELFF. The CDR3 coding sequence is TGTGCCAGTAAAATCGGCGGGAACACCGGGGAGCTGTTTTTT. The full variable domain, in which reference TRBV19 and TRBJ2-2 provide the parts outside the CDR3, is DGGITQSPKYLFRKEGQNVTLSCEQNLNHDAMYWYRQDPGQGLRLIYYSQIVNDFQKGDIAEGYSVSREKKESFPLTVTSAQKNPTAFYLCASKIGGNTGELFFGEGSRLTVL.

The rearrangement links TRBV2 to TRBJ2-3; possibly TRBD1 or TRBD2 for D (5 bases each). This CDR3 is 14 amino acids long. Germline CDR1 and CDR2: SNHLY and FYNNEI. With 8 bases removed from V and 3 bases from J, the gap between germline ends came to 15 bases. In DNA, the CDR3 is TGTGCCAGCGGGGACCGTACCGGTACAGATACGCAGTATTTT. This codes for CASGDRTGTDTQYF. The full variable domain, completed using reference TRBV2 and TRBJ2-3, is EPEVTQTPSHQVTQMGQEVILRCVPISNHLYFYWYRQILGQKVEFLVSFYNNEISEKSEIFDDQFSVERPDGSNFTLKIRSTKLEDSAMYFCASGDRTGTDTQYFGPGTRLTVL.

This clonotype was seen more than once but under ten times. The genes are TRBV5-1 and TRBJ2-5; D may be TRBD1 (6 bases). This CDR3 contains 13 residues. Germline V lookup: CDR1 SGHRS, CDR2 YFSETQ. V lost 3 bases and J lost 5, with 11 bases in between. CDR3 sequence reads: CASSSGDVETQYF. CDR3 coding DNA: TGCGCCAGCAGCTCAGGGGATGTGGAGACCCAGTACTTC.

The V and J genes are TRBV28 and TRBJ2-5, with 14 bases lining up with TRBD2. Germline CDR1 is MDHEN and CDR2 is SYDVKM. V trimming: 5 bases; J trimming: 4 bases; junction bases outside the gene matches: 9. This CDR3 comprises 17 residues. The CDR3 region is CASSPGTSGSRRETQYF. The CDR3 bases are TGTGCCAGCAGTCCTGGGACTAGCGGGAGTAGGAGAGAGACCCAGTACTTC.

This clonotype appeared a few times. This rearrangement joins TRBV29-1 to TRBJ2-7, with TRBD2 matching over 9 bases. Germline V CDR1 and CDR2: SQVTM, ANQGSEA. The J segment lost 1 base and the V segment lost 4 bases, leaving 5 bases of the junction unmatched. This CDR3 contains 14 residues. In DNA form, the CDR3 reads TGCAGCGTTGCATTGACTAGCGGTTCCTACGAGCAGTACTTC. Translated: CSVALTSGSYEQYF.

This clonotype was seen at least ten times. This chain joins TRBV19 and TRBJ2-3, with TRBD2 matching over 9 bases. V was pared by 6 bases and J by 8 bases, with 15 bases of the junction left unmatched. Germline V gives CDR1 LNHDA, CDR2 SQIVND (reference sequence). The CDR3 extends over 16 amino acids. The CDR3 DNA sequence: TGTGCCAGTAGGTTCCTAGCGGGAAGCTCCCAGACTACGCAGTATTTT. It yields the protein CASRFLAGSSQTTQYF.

This clonotype has at least ten counts. As DNA, the CDR3 is TGTGCCAGCAGCGTAGGTGGGGGAATAAATCAGCCCCAGCATTTT. This gives the protein CASSVGGGINQPQHF. V usage is TRBV9 and J usage is TRBJ1-5; possibly TRBD1 for D (5 bases). CDR1 is SGDLS and CDR2 is YYNGEE in the germline V gene. The CDR3 has 15 residues. V was cut by 0 bases and J by 4 bases, with 11 bases left in between.

This clonotype has at least ten counts. The genes are TRBV7-9 and TRBJ1-5; 9 bases are shared with TRBD1. V dropped 1 base and J dropped 6; count of bases not matched to a gene: 4. Germline CDR1 is SEHNR and CDR2 is FQNEAQ (reference sequence). This CDR3 is 15 amino acids long. The CDR3 nucleotides read TGTGCCAGCAGCTTAGAATTGGACAGGGGTCAGCCCCAGCATTTT. Translated, it gives CASSLELDRGQPQHF.

The rearrangement joins TRBV9 to TRBJ1-5; no definite D call. Per germline, CDR1 SGDLS and CDR2 YYNGEE. The CDR3 totals 16 residues. V was pared by 4 bases and J by 0 bases, with 14 bases between. DNA of the CDR3: TGTGCCAGCAGCCCCTCGAGGGAAGGTAGCAATCAGCCCCAGCATTTT. Its protein product is CASSPSREGSNQPQHF.

In its sample, this clonotype was seen many times. The chain uses TRBV27 and TRBJ1-1; D perhaps matches TRBD1 (5 bases). The CDR3 has 14 amino acids. The V gene's germline CDR1 is MNHEY and CDR2 SMNVEV (reference sequence). Trimming removed 3 bases at V and 8 bases at J, with 16 bases between. The CDR3 loop reads CASSFGADSSEAFF. Written as DNA, the CDR3 is TGTGCCAGCAGTTTCGGGGCAGACAGTTCCGAAGCTTTCTTT.

This clonotype was seen more than once but under ten times. The chain couples TRBV6-2 or TRBV6-3 to TRBJ2-2; a possible D gene is TRBD1 (6 bases). Germline lookup yields CDR1 MNHEY and CDR2 SVGEGT. The length of the CDR3 is 16 residues. With 2 bases removed from V and 9 bases from J, the gap between germline ends came to 19 bases. This CDR3 reads CASSYNRVKNPRELFF. CDR3 coding DNA: TGTGCCAGCAGTTACAACAGGGTCAAAAACCCGAGGGAGCTGTTTTTT.

This clonotype was counted ten times or more. J is TRBJ2-1 and V is TRBV7-9; D remains unclear. The CDR3 loop spans 13 amino acids. The V end lost 11 bases, the J end lost 7 bases, and 18 bases lay between the germline ends. From germline, CDR1 is SEHNR and CDR2 FQNEAQ (reference sequence). DNA of the CDR3: TGTGCCGGCCCCAAGGGCTTGGGGAATGAGCAGTTCTTC. Amino acids: CAGPKGLGNEQFF.

The rearrangement uses TRBV7-2 and TRBJ1-2; unclear D gene. Germline V gene data show CDR1 as SGHTA and CDR2 as FQGNSA. There are 16 residues in the CDR3. The V and J ends lost 5 bases and 0 bases respectively, with 16 bases between them. The CDR3 nucleotides are TGTGCCAGCAGCCCCGCGGTTGTCGGAGCTAACTATGGCTACACCTTC. It translates to CASSPAVVGANYGYTF.

The chain combines TRBV28 with TRBJ1-1, with D perhaps TRBD1 (5 bases). CDR3 length: 13 residues. Trimming pared 5 bases from V and 2 bases from J, leaving 9 bases between. Germline values: CDR1 MDHEN, CDR2 SYDVKM. The CDR3 DNA is TGTGCCAGCAGTACCACAGGAAACACTGAAGCTTTCTTT. Amino acid sequence: CASSTTGNTEAFF.

This clonotype was recorded at least ten times. This chain uses TRBV4-3 with TRBJ2-3; TRBD2 agrees at 8 bases. This CDR3 has 16 amino acids. V was pared by 2 bases and J by 0 bases, with 4 bases of the junction left unmatched. Germline V lookup: CDR1 LGHNA, CDR2 YSLEER. The CDR3 protein is CASSQMASGSTDTQYF. In nucleotides, the CDR3 is TGCGCCAGCAGCCAAATGGCTAGCGGGAGCACAGATACGCAGTATTTT.

This clonotype occurred a few times. This chain joins TRBV24-1 and TRBJ2-3; 9 bases match TRBD1. The V and J ends lost 7 bases and 5 bases, in that order; junction bases with no gene match: 6. Germline values: CDR1 KGHDR, CDR2 SFDVKD. There are 14 residues in the CDR3. The CDR3 DNA follows: TGTGCCACCAGACAGGGACAGGGTGAAGATACGCAGTATTTT. Encoded protein: CATRQGQGEDTQYF.

This clonotype was seen more than once but under ten times. The gene calls are TRBV24-1 and TRBJ2-3; TRBD2 matches at 14 bases. Trimming removed 4 bases from V and 2 bases from J; junction bases left unmatched: 7. The CDR3 length is 18 residues. CDR1 KGHDR and CDR2 SFDVKD come from the germline V gene. The CDR3 reads CATSDRRTSGGITDTQYF. CDR3 nucleotides: TGTGCCACCAGTGACCGTCGGACTAGCGGGGGGATCACAGATACGCAGTATTTT.

The chain is built from TRBV6-1 and TRBJ2-1; tentatively, D is TRBD1 (6 bases). Trimming cost V 6 bases and J 7 bases, with 22 bases left between them. Germline CDR1 reads MNHNS; CDR2 reads SASEGT. CDR3 length equals 16 residues. For the CDR3, the DNA is TGTGCCAGCAGGACCCCCCGGGACAAATTTAAGAATGAGCAGTTCTTC. Protein product: CASRTPRDKFKNEQFF.

This clonotype has more than one count but fewer than ten. V and J are TRBV7-8 and TRBJ1-6; D is possibly TRBD1 (6 bases). Germline V gives CDR1 SGHVS, CDR2 FQNEAQ. CDR3 length: 14 amino acids. Between the trimmed V and J ends, which lost 4 bases and 9 bases, there was a span of 13 bases. DNA for the CDR3: TGTGCCAGCAGCTCCCGAACAGGGACTTCACCCCTCCACTTT. Residues: CASSSRTGTSPLHF. The variable domain in full, completed from reference TRBV7-8 and TRBJ1-6, reads GAGVSQSPRYKVAKRGQDVALRCDPISGHVSLFWYQQALGQGPEFLTYFQNEAQLDKSGLPSDRFFAERPEGSVSTLKIQRTQQEDSAVYLCASSSRTGTSPLHFGNGTRLTVT.

Remarks on this clonotype: One junction end disagrees with the germline gene, perhaps due to a read error. The chain joins TRBV6-2 or TRBV6-3 to TRBJ2-7, with a tentative D call TRBD2 (7 bases). This CDR3 is built from 17 residues. CDR1 is MNHEY, CDR2 SVGEGT, per germline. The CDR3 region is CASRESGGTPISYEQNF. The CDR3 bases are TGTGCCAGCAGGGAATCCGGGGGGACACCTATCTCCTACGAGCAGAACTTC.

This clonotype was found a few times. This sequence joins TRBV6-5 and TRBJ2-1; 10 bases are shared with TRBD2. The CDR3 has 21 residues. V gave up 5 bases and J gave up 4 bases; unmatched junction bases: 23. CDR1 and CDR2 from the germline V gene are MNHEY and SVGAGI. The CDR3 region is CASSSRVVGTWSGRAYNEQFF. The CDR3 nucleotides read TGTGCCAGCAGTAGCAGGGTAGTAGGGACGTGGAGCGGGAGGGCGTACAATGAGCAGTTCTTC.

The sample holds a few counts of this clonotype. The chain carries TRBV7-6 and TRBJ2-6; D is unclear. The ends were cut back, 5 bases at V and 2 bases at J, with 25 bases in the middle. The CDR3 is made up of 20 amino acids. Germline lookup yields CDR1 SGHVS and CDR2 FNYEAQ. CDR3 loop: CASSPSPLRVKTAGANVLTF. The CDR3 nucleotides are TGTGCCAGCAGCCCTAGTCCTTTAAGGGTGAAGACGGCTGGGGCCAACGTCCTGACTTTC.

This clonotype was observed at least ten times. The DNA of the CDR3 is TGCGCCAGCAGCTACGGGACGGATTCACCCCTCCACTTT. This translates into CASSYGTDSPLHF. The genes are TRBV5-1 and TRBJ1-6; possibly TRBD1 for D (5 bases). The CDR3 runs to 13 residues. The V gene's germline CDR1 is SGHRS and CDR2 YFSETQ. Trimming removed 3 bases at V and 8 bases at J, with 9 bases between.

The chain has TRBV12-3 or TRBV12-4 and TRBJ2-2, with D uncertain. V was cut by 4 bases and J by 6 bases, with 15 bases left in between. This CDR3 spans 15 amino acids. CDR3 residues: CASSSWAVTAGELFF. CDR3 sequence (DNA): TGTGCCAGCAGTTCGTGGGCTGTGACCGCCGGGGAGCTGTTTTTT.

The chain combines TRBV6-2 or TRBV6-3 with TRBJ2-2; 8 nucleotides agree with TRBD1. The germline gives CDR1 MNHEY, CDR2 SVGEGT. This CDR3 is 16 amino acids long. The V gene end was trimmed by 7 bases and the J gene end by 2 bases; junction bases not matched to a gene: 9. CDR3 residues: CASKTLGQGNTGELFF. CDR3 nucleotides: TGTGCCAGCAAGACCCTAGGACAGGGCAACACCGGGGAGCTGTTTTTT.

The chain joins TRBV5-4 to TRBJ1-2; possibly TRBD1 for D (6 bases). The CDR3 has 13 amino acids. CDR1 and CDR2 from the germline V gene are SGHNT and YYREEE (reference sequence). Deletions cut 6 bases from V and 4 bases from J, with 13 bases between. The CDR3 bases are TGTGCCAGCATCGAACAGGGAGCCTATGGCTACACCTTC. It is translated as CASIEQGAYGYTF.

This clonotype was observed at least ten times. The chain links TRBV6-2 or TRBV6-3 to TRBJ2-1; perhaps TRBD2 as D (6 bases). This CDR3 contains 13 residues. The germline V gene encodes CDR1 MNHEY and CDR2 SVGEGT. V was pared by 7 bases and J by 7 bases, with 14 bases between. The CDR3 spells CASNSDGGNEQFF. In DNA form, the CDR3 reads TGTGCCAGCAACTCGGACGGAGGGAATGAGCAGTTCTTC.

This clonotype was counted ten times or more. The gene calls are TRBV5-3 and TRBJ2-3; 10 bases line up with TRBD1. TRBV5-3 is sorted into the ORF group, with uncertain function. V trimming: 4 bases; J trimming: 3 bases; junction bases outside the gene matches: 5. This CDR3 region has 15 residues. The CDR3 sequence is CARSRGTGETDTQYF. CDR3 nucleotides: TGTGCCAGAAGCCGAGGGACAGGGGAAACAGATACGCAGTATTTT.